This T cell receptor beta chain was captured by sequencing in a study of cytomegalovirus exposure and HLA in healthy donors. A multiplex PCR was run with 60 Vbeta primers and 13 Jbeta primers. The data were produced by immunoSEQ multiplex PCR, yet TCRdb's version contains in-frame clones alone and is incomplete. Among about 160,000 clones listed, 82% were seen once. This CDR3 spans 15 amino acids. Germline CDR1 and CDR2: MNHEY and SMNVEV (reference sequence). Trimming shortened V by 6 bases and J by 2 bases, and 13 bases separated the two germline ends. The source is a girl aged 2-9 years in good health and CMV-seropositive. V is TRBV27 and J is TRBJ2-2; D is perhaps TRBD1 (6 bases). Material for sequencing was PBMCs. As DNA, the CDR3 is TGTGCCAGCAGCCTGTGGGGGCTTAACACCGGGGAGCTGTTTTTT. Residues: CASSLWGLNTGELFF.